This T cell receptor beta chain was identified in a study of regulatory T cells in long-lasting Graves disease. V gave up 3 bases and J gave up 0 bases, with 9 bases separating them. The CDR3 is made up of 15 amino acids. The germline V gene encodes CDR1 MNHNS and CDR2 SASEGT. Researchers made TCR beta libraries by using iRepertoire HTBI primers and running Arm-PCR on CDR3 regions. TCRdb itself ran the multiplex PCR reads through MiXCR, one entry per CDR3 protein. The profile covers under 500,000 distinct CDR3 sequences, with 15% to 20% appearing a single time and around a tenth taken by the ten largest. As to time point: newly diagnosed GD, antithyroid drugs for less than 3 months. Extracted RNA from PBMCs served as the source of the TCR library. These same data were also listed under a study on T cells in Graves' hyperthyroidism and ophthalmopathy.

This sample comprised peripheral blood mononuclear cells (PBMCs), obtained at new diagnosis, from a patient treated with antithyroid drugs. This receptor was identified in a woman aged 25 to 39 with Graves disease. This sequence joins TRBV6-1 and TRBJ1-5, with unresolved D. CDR3 region: CASSDPGFSNQPQHF. In nucleotides, the CDR3 is TGTGCCAGCAGTGATCCCGGGTTTAGCAATCAGCCCCAGCATTTT.